The 22 T cell receptor beta chains in this list originate from one sample, sequenced in a study of OX40 agonist ivuxolimab in advanced cancers. Library construction relied on the immunoSEQ multiplex PCR assay. TCRdb's version of the immuneACCESS table is confined to in-frame rearrangements and falls short of the full clone set. An unresolved V gene accounts for under half of the shortfall where checked; the remainder is of unknown origin. This sample has 90,000 to 120,000 clones in its table, and roughly 90% of those were observed once. The top ten clones comprise approximately 1.3% of the sample. The source was CD4+ or CD8+ T cells sorted from blood, collected in a trial of the OX40 agonist ivuxolimab. All receptors come from an adult with an advanced solid tumor such as melanoma, head and neck, liver or kidney cancer.

The rearrangement joins TRBV10-3 to TRBJ2-7; the match to TRBD2 covers 12 bases. This CDR3 comprises 16 residues. After removal of 0 bases from V and 6 bases from J, the junction contained 6 bases not matched to a gene. Looked up from germline, CDR1 is ENHRY and CDR2 is SYGVKD. CDR3 sequence (DNA): TGTGCCATCAGTGAGTCGAGGACTAGCGGGACGCGCGAGCAGTACTTC. This translates into CAISESRTSGTREQYF.

This chain links TRBV28 with TRBJ1-1; D may be TRBD1 (5 bases). V lost 3 bases and J 7 bases, leaving 6 bases between the germline ends. The CDR3 is 11 amino acids. Germline V lookup: CDR1 MDHEN, CDR2 SYDVKM. This chain's CDR3 is CASSFGGEAFF. Written as DNA, the CDR3 is TGTGCCAGCAGTTTTGGGGGTGAAGCTTTCTTT.

This clone was found once. This rearrangement joins TRBV11-3 to TRBJ2-1; no clear D. Deletions cut 6 bases from V and 3 bases from J, with 6 bases between. Germline V gene data show CDR1 as SGHNT and CDR2 as YENEEA. This CDR3 is built from 12 residues. This CDR3 is CASSDGYNEQFF. As DNA, the CDR3 is TGTGCCAGCAGTGATGGCTACAATGAGCAGTTCTTC. The full variable domain, in which reference TRBV11-3 and TRBJ2-1 provide the parts outside the CDR3, is EAGVVQSPRYKIIEKKQPVAFWCNPISGHNTLYWYLQNLGQGPELLIRYENEEAVDDSQLPKDRFSAERLKGVDSTLKIQPAELGDSAVYLCASSDGYNEQFFGPGTRLTVL.

In the case of this clone: This sample also contains other DNA sequences that code for the same CDR3. The gene calls are TRBV4-2 and TRBJ2-7; D gene ambiguous. Germline lookup yields CDR1 LGHNA and CDR2 YNFKEQ. Trimming took off 4 bases at V and 4 bases at J, with 17 bases between the two ends. CDR3 length: 15 residues. CDR3 nucleotide sequence: TGTGCCAGCAGCCCCTCCCCGGCCCTGGGGTACGAGCAGTACTTC. Translation: CASSPSPALGYEQYF.

This rearrangement joins TRBV7-9 to TRBJ2-1, with a possible D match to TRBD2 (5 bases). The CDR3 is 15 amino acids. Per germline, CDR1 SEHNR and CDR2 FQNEAQ (reference sequence). V was trimmed by 5 bases and J by 1 base, leaving 12 bases between them. The CDR3 nucleotides read TGTGCCAGCAGCCGCTCGGAGGCGTCCTACAATGAGCAGTTCTTC. Its protein product is CASSRSEASYNEQFF.

The gene calls are TRBV15 and TRBJ1-2; maybe TRBD1 (5 bases). This CDR3 is 17 amino acids long. V was pared by 5 bases and J by 6 bases, with 25 bases between. Germline assignment: CDR1 LNHNV and CDR2 YYDKDF (reference sequence). CDR3 residues: CATSLPGPEGLRDGYTF. CDR3 nucleotides: TGTGCCACCAGCCTCCCCGGTCCTGAGGGGCTTCGGGATGGCTACACCTTC.

CDR3 residues: CASSSFTGLASTDTQYF. CDR3 in DNA: TGTGCCAGCAGCTCCTTCACAGGGTTAGCGAGCACAGATACGCAGTATTTT. The chain couples TRBV5-6 to TRBJ2-3; D perhaps matches TRBD1 (6 bases). Germline lookup yields CDR1 SGHDT and CDR2 YYEEEE. With 3 bases removed from V and 0 bases from J, the gap between germline ends came to 17 bases. The CDR3 has 17 amino acids.

The chain combines TRBV4-2 with TRBJ2-1, with D perhaps matching TRBD1 (5 bases). CDR3 length equals 16 residues. Germline CDR1 is LGHNA and CDR2 is YNFKEQ. Trimming took off 4 bases at V and 0 bases at J, with 13 bases between the two ends. CDR3 DNA: TGTGCCAGCAGCCCAGAGACAGCGAGCTCCTACAATGAGCAGTTCTTC. Residues: CASSPETASSYNEQFF.

The chain is built from TRBV4-3 and TRBJ1-1; perhaps TRBD1 as D (5 bases). Germline lookup yields CDR1 LGHNA and CDR2 YSLEER. V dropped 4 bases and J dropped 2 bases, with 8 bases sitting between them. This CDR3 comprises 13 residues. CDR3 in DNA: TGCGCCAGCAGCCCACAGGATAACACTGAAGCTTTCTTT. Translated, it gives CASSPQDNTEAFF.

V usage is TRBV28 and J usage is TRBJ2-7; D ambiguous. Germline V gene data show CDR1 as MDHEN and CDR2 as SYDVKM. Trimming removed 5 bases at V and 7 bases at J, with 12 bases between. This CDR3 has 12 amino acids. The CDR3 region has the DNA TGTGCCAGCAGTCTACGGTGGGTGGAGCAGTACTTC. Its translation is CASSLRWVEQYF. The variable domain in full, completed from reference TRBV28 and TRBJ2-7, reads DVKVTQSSRYLVKRTGEKVFLECVQDMDHENMFWYRQDPGLGLRLIYFSYDVKMKEKGDIPEGYSVSREKKERFSLILESASTNQTSMYLCASSLRWVEQYFGPGTRLTVT.

This sequence joins TRBV19 and TRBJ2-7; D remains ambiguous. CDR1 and CDR2 from the germline V gene are LNHDA and SQIVND (reference sequence). There are 11 residues in the CDR3. V dropped 10 bases and J dropped 0 bases, with 7 bases sitting between them. As DNA, the CDR3 is TGTGCCACCGCGGACTCCTACGAGCAGTACTTC. It specifies CATADSYEQYF.

The chain joins TRBV6-1 to TRBJ2-7; 7 positions agree with TRBD2. The CDR3 runs to 14 residues. Trimming at V came to 0 bases and at J to 3 bases, leaving 2 bases not matched to a gene. CDR1 and CDR2 from the germline V gene are MNHNS and SASEGT. CDR3 DNA sequence: TGTGCCAGCAGTGAAGCGCGGGAGAGCTACGAGCAGTACTTC. This translates into CASSEARESYEQYF.

The V and J genes are TRBV27 and TRBJ2-5; D perhaps matches TRBD1 (6 bases). The tail of the sequence fits TRBJ2-7 better, so the J call may be wrong. Germline V CDR1 and CDR2: MNHEY, SMNVEV (reference sequence). This CDR3 has 13 residues. The CDR3 DNA reads TGTGCCAGCATATCAGGGGAATCGGGCGAGCAGTACTTC. Its translation is CASISGESGEQYF.

V and J are TRBV9 and TRBJ2-3; 7 positions match TRBD1. V dropped 3 bases and J dropped 3; count of bases not matched to a gene: 7. CDR1 and CDR2 (germline): SGDLS, YYNGEE. CDR3 length equals 15 residues. Here the CDR3 reads CASSGQGTWTDTQYF. DNA of the CDR3: TGTGCCAGCAGCGGACAGGGTACGTGGACAGATACGCAGTATTTT.

The J gene is TRBJ2-7, the V gene TRBV9; D is unclear. Between the trimmed V and J ends, which lost 4 bases and 3 bases, there was a span of 11 bases. Germline V CDR1 and CDR2: SGDLS, YYNGEE. This CDR3 has 13 residues. Here the CDR3 reads CASSSRTGYEQYF. The CDR3 DNA follows: TGTGCCAGCAGCTCCAGAACGGGCTACGAGCAGTACTTC. The complete variable domain, with remaining parts taken from reference TRBV9 and TRBJ2-7, reads DSGVTQTPKHLITATGQRVTLRCSPRSGDLSVYWYQQSLDQGLQFLIQYYNGEERAKGNILERFSAQQFPDLHSELNLSSLELGDSALYFCASSSRTGYEQYFGPGTRLTVT.

The chain recombines TRBV6-4 with TRBJ2-7, with no clear D. CDR3 length: 11 residues. The ends were cut back, 6 bases at V and 10 bases at J, with 13 bases in the middle. Per germline, CDR1 MRHNA and CDR2 SNTAGT. The CDR3 sequence is CASRMQVLQYF. In DNA form, the CDR3 reads TGTGCCAGCAGAATGCAGGTCCTCCAGTACTTC.

The chain couples TRBV5-4 to TRBJ1-2; tentatively, D is TRBD1 (6 bases). The CDR3 consists of 13 residues. V lost 4 bases and J lost 4, with 11 bases in between. Germline values: CDR1 SGHNT, CDR2 YYREEE (reference sequence). The CDR3 here is CASSIQGFYGYTF. CDR3 DNA sequence: TGTGCCAGCAGCATACAGGGATTCTATGGCTACACCTTC.

This rearrangement joins TRBV9 to TRBJ2-7; 9 bases line up with TRBD1. This CDR3 contains 14 residues. Trimming removed 5 bases from V and 6 bases from J; junction bases left unmatched: 9. Germline-derived CDR1 and CDR2 are SGDLS and YYNGEE. The chain's CDR3 is CASSQSGTGTEQYF. DNA for the CDR3: TGTGCCAGCAGTCAATCAGGGACAGGGACCGAGCAGTACTTC.

V is TRBV7-9 and J is TRBJ2-5; 13 nucleotides align to TRBD2. Trimming removed 4 bases from V and 2 bases from J; junction bases left unmatched: 10. CDR1 is SEHNR, CDR2 FQNEAQ, per germline (reference sequence). The CDR3 covers 18 residues. CDR3 DNA: TGTGCCAGCAGCTCACCCCGGACTAGCGGGAGCGTTCAAGAGACCCAGTACTTC. Its translation is CASSSPRTSGSVQETQYF.

A few counts support this clone. The junction departs from germline at one end; a sequencing error may be responsible. This chain uses TRBV6-5 with TRBJ1-5; D is ambiguous. The CDR3 runs 13 residues. Germline CDR1 MNHEY, CDR2 SVGAGI. CDR3 loop: CASSYRRFQPQHF. The CDR3 DNA follows: TGTGCCAGCAGTTACCGACGGTTCCAGCCACAGCATTTT.

This rearrangement joins TRBV19 to TRBJ2-1; 7 bases match TRBD1. The germline gives CDR1 LNHDA, CDR2 SQIVND (reference sequence). The CDR3 extends over 14 amino acids. After removal of 1 base from V and 7 bases from J, the junction contained 4 bases not matched to a gene. CDR3 in DNA: TGTGCCAGTAGTATAGCAGAGACAGGGAATGAGCAGTTCTTC. Residues: CASSIAETGNEQFF. The whole variable domain, remainder taken from reference TRBV19 and TRBJ2-1, is DGGITQSPKYLFRKEGQNVTLSCEQNLNHDAMYWYRQDPGQGLRLIYYSQIVNDFQKGDIAEGYSVSREKKESFPLTVTSAQKNPTAFYLCASSIAETGNEQFFGPGTRLTVL.

This sequence joins TRBV5-1 and TRBJ2-7, with D unresolved. Deletions cut 0 bases from V and 0 bases from J, with 4 bases between. Germline values: CDR1 SGHRS, CDR2 YFSETQ. The CDR3 sequence is 13 residues long. CDR3 sequence reads: CASSLDNSYEQYF. CDR3 nucleotide sequence: TGCGCCAGCAGCTTGGACAACTCCTACGAGCAGTACTTC. Full variable domain (remainder filled in from reference TRBV5-1 and TRBJ2-7): KAGVTQTPRYLIKTRGQQVTLSCSPISGHRSVSWYQQTPGQGLQFLFEYFSETQRNKGNFPGRFSGRQFSNSRSEMNVSTLELGDSALYLCASSLDNSYEQYFGPGTRLTVT.